Listed below are T cell receptor beta chains from one sample, sequenced in a study of shared clonotypes between healthy human individuals. Sequenced by immunoSEQ multiplex PCR; TCRdb stores in-frame clones only, minus some. The sample records around 2.3 million clones, under 97% being singletons. The sample consisted of naive CD4+ T cells sorted from blood. These receptors were obtained from a man aged 18 to 29 in good health. The CDR3 runs from the conserved cysteine through the conserved F or W. A D gene is named only where the DNA matches it firmly. Rows may omit the clone size; those that give it use once, few, many or a size class.

abundance: .; j_gene: TRBJ1-1; v_gene: TRBV11-3; d_gene: TRBD1; CDR3nt: TGTGCCAGCAGTTACTCTGGGCAGGGGGGAACTGAAGCTTTCTTT; CDR3aa: CASSYSGQGGTEAFF
abundance: .; j_gene: TRBJ1-3; v_gene: TRBV6-1; d_gene: TRBD1; CDR3nt: TGTGCCAGCAGTGAAGGGACAGGGCCCGGAAACACCATATATTTT; CDR3aa: CASSEGTGPGNTIYF
abundance: .; j_gene: TRBJ2-3; v_gene: TRBV4-2; d_gene: .; CDR3nt: TGTGCCAGCTCCTCGCCGACGGAGAGCACAGATACGCAGTATTTT; CDR3aa: CASSSPTESTDTQYF
abundance: .; j_gene: TRBJ2-2; v_gene: TRBV6-1; d_gene: .; CDR3nt: TGTGCCAGCAGTGGGTTAACGGTGAGAACCGGGGAGCTGTTTTTT; CDR3aa: CASSGLTVRTGELFF
abundance: .; j_gene: TRBJ1-2; v_gene: TRBV6-1; d_gene: .; CDR3nt: TGTGCCAGCACGGGTGAACTCCGAAACCTCTATGGCTACACCTTC; CDR3aa: CASTGELRNLYGYTF
abundance: .; j_gene: TRBJ2-5; v_gene: TRBV9; d_gene: TRBD2; CDR3nt: TGTGCCAGCAGCGTAGCCGGGACTAGCGGGGGTACCCAGTACTTC; CDR3aa: CASSVAGTSGGTQYF
abundance: once; j_gene: TRBJ1-6; v_gene: TRBV7-2; d_gene: TRBD1; CDR3nt: TGTGCCAGCATCCGAGGGACAGCCCGGCAGTCACCCCTCCACTTT; CDR3aa: CASIRGTARQSPLHF
abundance: .; j_gene: TRBJ1-1; v_gene: TRBV27; d_gene: TRBD1; CDR3nt: TGTGCCAGCAGTCTCATCAGGGGGCAGGCTGAAGCTTTCTTT; CDR3aa: CASSLIRGQAEAFF
abundance: .; j_gene: TRBJ1-5; v_gene: TRBV19; d_gene: .; CDR3nt: TGTGCCAGTACAGGGCCCAATCAGCCCCAGCATTTT; CDR3aa: CASTGPNQPQHF
abundance: .; j_gene: TRBJ1-3; v_gene: TRBV18; d_gene: TRBD1; CDR3nt: TGTGCCAGCTCACCAACGACAGGGGCTGCTGGAAACACCATATATTTT; CDR3aa: CASSPTTGAAGNTIYF
abundance: .; j_gene: TRBJ1-3; v_gene: TRBV6-1; d_gene: .; CDR3nt: TGTGCCAGCAGCCTACGGGGGGCGGGTGGAAACACCATATATTTT; CDR3aa: CASSLRGAGGNTIYF
abundance: .; j_gene: TRBJ2-5; v_gene: TRBV27; d_gene: .; CDR3nt: TGTGCCAGCAGTCCCCCTTTAGGGACCCAGTACTTC; CDR3aa: CASSPPLGTQYF
abundance: .; j_gene: TRBJ1-5; v_gene: TRBV6-5; d_gene: .; CDR3nt: TGTGCCAGCAGTCGAGGGCAGTATAGCAATCAGCCCCAGCATTTT; CDR3aa: CASSRGQYSNQPQHF
abundance: .; j_gene: TRBJ2-2; v_gene: TRBV5-1; d_gene: TRBD1; CDR3nt: TGCGCCAGCAGTGGAGACAGGGGCATATCTCGAACCGGGGAGCTGTTTTTT; CDR3aa: CASSGDRGISRTGELFF
abundance: .; j_gene: TRBJ2-1; v_gene: TRBV5-1; d_gene: .; CDR3nt: TGCGCCAGCTCCCCGTACCCGGGACTCACTACCTACAATGAGCAGTTCTTC; CDR3aa: CASSPYPGLTTYNEQFF
abundance: .; j_gene: TRBJ2-1; v_gene: TRBV10-3; d_gene: TRBD2; CDR3nt: TGTGCCATCAGTGAGGGCGGGGGGTCCTACAATGAGCAGTTCTTC; CDR3aa: CAISEGGGSYNEQFF
abundance: .; j_gene: TRBJ2-2; v_gene: TRBV7-9; d_gene: TRBD2; CDR3nt: TGTGCCAGCAGCCCCCCGGGGGGATCCAACACCGGGGAGCTGTTTTTT; CDR3aa: CASSPPGGSNTGELFF
abundance: once; j_gene: TRBJ1-1; v_gene: TRBV6-5; d_gene: .; CDR3nt: TGTGCCAGCAGTTACCGGGGGGGAGGGACTGAAGCTTTCTTT; CDR3aa: CASSYRGGGTEAFF
abundance: .; j_gene: TRBJ1-2; v_gene: TRBV28; d_gene: .; CDR3nt: TGTGCCATAAGTATAGGCTATGGCTACACCTTC; CDR3aa: CAISIGYGYTF
abundance: .; j_gene: TRBJ2-7; v_gene: TRBV10-3; d_gene: .; CDR3nt: TGTGCCACACTCGGCGGGAACTCCTACGAGCAGTACTTC; CDR3aa: CATLGGNSYEQYF
abundance: .; j_gene: TRBJ1-1; v_gene: TRBV10-3; d_gene: TRBD1; CDR3nt: TGTGCCATCGGGAGTAGACAGGGAAAAACTGAAGCTTTCTTT; CDR3aa: CAIGSRQGKTEAFF
abundance: .; j_gene: TRBJ2-5; v_gene: TRBV7-3; d_gene: .; CDR3nt: TGTGCCAGCAGCTTAACCTGGCGAGAGACCCAGTACTTC; CDR3aa: CASSLTWRETQYF
abundance: .; j_gene: TRBJ2-7; v_gene: TRBV5-1; d_gene: TRBD2; CDR3nt: TGCGCCAGCAGCTTGGGGGGACTAGCGGGAGACGAGCAGTACTTC; CDR3aa: CASSLGGLAGDEQYF
abundance: once; j_gene: TRBJ2-3; v_gene: TRBV4-1; d_gene: .; CDR3nt: TGCGCCAGCAGCATTCTAGGCGGAGTTAGCACAGATACGCAGTATTTT; CDR3aa: CASSILGGVSTDTQYF
abundance: .; j_gene: TRBJ1-5; v_gene: TRBV27; d_gene: .; CDR3nt: TGTGCCAGCAGTTGGACTGTGGATCAGCCCCAGCATTTT; CDR3aa: CASSWTVDQPQHF
abundance: .; j_gene: TRBJ1-4; v_gene: TRBV20-1; d_gene: .; CDR3nt: TGCAGTGCTAGGACTAATGAAAAACTGTTTTTT; CDR3aa: CSARTNEKLFF
abundance: .; j_gene: TRBJ2-7; v_gene: TRBV10-3; d_gene: TRBD2; CDR3nt: TGTGCCATCAGTGAGTCGAGGCTAGCGGGGCCCTCCTACGAGCAGTACTTC; CDR3aa: CAISESRLAGPSYEQYF
abundance: .; j_gene: TRBJ2-2; v_gene: TRBV27; d_gene: .; CDR3nt: TGTGCCAGCAGTTTCCGGACATATATTCAACCCCTCAACACCGGGGAGCTGTTTTTT; CDR3aa: CASSFRTYIQPLNTGELFF
abundance: .; j_gene: TRBJ1-2; v_gene: TRBV5-8; d_gene: .; CDR3nt: TGTGCCAGCAGATCCCGAACGACAGCCTATGGCTACACCTTC; CDR3aa: CASRSRTTAYGYTF
abundance: .; j_gene: TRBJ1-5; v_gene: TRBV12-5; d_gene: .; CDR3nt: TGTGCTAGTGGTTTGAGACAAGGGGTCCGACCTAGCAATCAGCCCCAGCATTTT; CDR3aa: CASGLRQGVRPSNQPQHF
abundance: .; j_gene: TRBJ1-2; v_gene: TRBV2; d_gene: .; CDR3nt: TGTGCCAGCAGTGAGCAGAAACCTAATGGCTACACCTTC; CDR3aa: CASSEQKPNGYTF
abundance: .; j_gene: TRBJ2-7; v_gene: TRBV2; d_gene: TRBD1; CDR3nt: TGTGCCAGCACAGGGACAGGGAGCGAGCAGTACTTC; CDR3aa: CASTGTGSEQYF
abundance: .; j_gene: TRBJ1-4; v_gene: TRBV18; d_gene: .; CDR3nt: TGTGCCAGCTCACCATTCCTCGGGGCAGGAGCCGAAAAACTGTTTTTT; CDR3aa: CASSPFLGAGAEKLFF
abundance: once; j_gene: TRBJ2-2; v_gene: TRBV11-2; d_gene: .; CDR3nt: TGTGCCAGCAGCTTAACAGGGATAAACACCGGGGAGCTGTTTTTT; CDR3aa: CASSLTGINTGELFF
abundance: once; j_gene: TRBJ1-6; v_gene: TRBV2; d_gene: .; CDR3nt: TGTGCCAGCAGTGAAGCGCTTACAGGGACGAATTCACCCCTCCACTTT; CDR3aa: CASSEALTGTNSPLHF
abundance: .; j_gene: TRBJ2-3; v_gene: TRBV6-5; d_gene: .; CDR3nt: TGTGCCAGCAGAGAAGGAGGCACAGATACGCAGTATTTT; CDR3aa: CASREGGTDTQYF
abundance: .; j_gene: TRBJ1-5; v_gene: TRBV19; d_gene: .; CDR3nt: TGTGCCAGTAGTATCCACCTGGGGTCGGTCTATAGCAATCAGCCCCAGCATTTT; CDR3aa: CASSIHLGSVYSNQPQHF
abundance: once; j_gene: TRBJ2-1; v_gene: TRBV10-2; d_gene: .; CDR3nt: TGCGCCACCTCTACTAACTCCTACAATGAGCAGTTCTTC; CDR3aa: CATSTNSYNEQFF
abundance: .; j_gene: TRBJ1-5; v_gene: TRBV6-1; d_gene: .; CDR3nt: TGTGCCAGCAGGGAGGGACACCGCGATCAGCCCCAGCATTTT; CDR3aa: CASREGHRDQPQHF
abundance: once; j_gene: TRBJ1-6; v_gene: TRBV5-3; d_gene: .; CDR3nt: TGTGCCAGAAGCCTGATCAACCGGTCCCTCGATTCACCCCTCCACTTT; CDR3aa: CARSLINRSLDSPLHF
abundance: few; j_gene: TRBJ1-2; v_gene: TRBV10-3; d_gene: .; CDR3nt: TGTGCCATCAGTGAGCTTCTTCCAGGGAGCTATGGCTACACCTTC; CDR3aa: CAISELLPGSYGYTF
abundance: .; j_gene: TRBJ2-5; v_gene: TRBV2; d_gene: TRBD1; CDR3nt: TGTGCCAGCAAGAAGGTGGGACAGGGGATGGAGACCCAGTACTTC; CDR3aa: CASKKVGQGMETQYF
abundance: .; j_gene: TRBJ1-4; v_gene: TRBV28; d_gene: .; CDR3nt: TGTGCCAGCACCTTGGGGCCTTCGGACGAAAAACTGTTTTTT; CDR3aa: CASTLGPSDEKLFF
abundance: .; j_gene: TRBJ2-7; v_gene: TRBV6-6; d_gene: .; CDR3nt: TGTGCCAGCAGTTACTCCGGACCCATTTACGAGCAGTACTTC; CDR3aa: CASSYSGPIYEQYF
abundance: .; j_gene: TRBJ1-2; v_gene: TRBV10-2; d_gene: .; CDR3nt: TGCGCCAGCACTGATACCCCCCTCTATGGCTACACCTTC; CDR3aa: CASTDTPLYGYTF
abundance: .; j_gene: TRBJ1-2; v_gene: TRBV9; d_gene: TRBD1; CDR3nt: TGTGCCAGCAGCCAAATAGGACAGGTGAATGGCTACACCTTC; CDR3aa: CASSQIGQVNGYTF
abundance: .; j_gene: TRBJ2-3; v_gene: TRBV10-3; d_gene: .; CDR3nt: TGTGCCATCAGTGATAGGTTTGGAGATACGCAGTATTTT; CDR3aa: CAISDRFGDTQYF